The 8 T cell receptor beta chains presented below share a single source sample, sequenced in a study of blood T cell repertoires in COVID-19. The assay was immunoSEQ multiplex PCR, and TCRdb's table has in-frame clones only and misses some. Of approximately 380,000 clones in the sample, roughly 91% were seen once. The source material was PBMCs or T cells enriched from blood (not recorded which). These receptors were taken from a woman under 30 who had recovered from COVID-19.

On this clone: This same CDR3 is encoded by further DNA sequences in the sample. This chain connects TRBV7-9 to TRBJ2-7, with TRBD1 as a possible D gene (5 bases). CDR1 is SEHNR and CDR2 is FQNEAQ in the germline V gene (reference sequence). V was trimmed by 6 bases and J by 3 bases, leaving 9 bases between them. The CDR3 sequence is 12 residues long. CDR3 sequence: CASSSDNYEQYF. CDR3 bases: TGTGCCAGCAGTTCGGACAACTACGAGCAGTACTTC.

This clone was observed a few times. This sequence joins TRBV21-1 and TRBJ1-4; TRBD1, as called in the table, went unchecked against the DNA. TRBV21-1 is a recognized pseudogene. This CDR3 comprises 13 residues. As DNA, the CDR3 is TGTGCAGGACAGGGGGCCACTAATGAAAAACTGTTTTTT. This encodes CAGQGATNEKLFF.

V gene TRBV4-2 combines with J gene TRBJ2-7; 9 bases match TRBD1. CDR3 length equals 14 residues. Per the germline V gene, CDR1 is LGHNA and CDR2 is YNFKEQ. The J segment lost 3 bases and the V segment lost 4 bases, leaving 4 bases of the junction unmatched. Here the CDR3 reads CASSPTGGIYEQYF. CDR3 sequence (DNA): TGTGCCAGCAGCCCGACAGGGGGGATCTACGAGCAGTACTTC.

The CDR3 DNA is TGTGCCAGCAGCTCAGCGGGGATTAATGAAAAACTGTTTTTT. Protein: CASSSAGINEKLFF. The chain joins TRBV11-2 to TRBJ1-4, with D hard to call. Germline CDR1 reads SGHAT; CDR2 reads FQNNGV. The CDR3 totals 14 residues. Trimming pared 4 bases from V and 4 bases from J, leaving 10 bases between.

DNA for the CDR3: TGTGCCAGCAGCTTCTTAGCGGGGGGGCTCGGGGAGACCCAGTACTTC. This codes for CASSFLAGGLGETQYF. The chain carries TRBV11-2 and TRBJ2-5; 11 bases map to TRBD2. CDR1 and CDR2 from the germline V gene are SGHAT and FQNNGV. There are 16 residues in the CDR3. V was pared by 3 bases and J by 5 bases, with 8 bases of the junction left unmatched.

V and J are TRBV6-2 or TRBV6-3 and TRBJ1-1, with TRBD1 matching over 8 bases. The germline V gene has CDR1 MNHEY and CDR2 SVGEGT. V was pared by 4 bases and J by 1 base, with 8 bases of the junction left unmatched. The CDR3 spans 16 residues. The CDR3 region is CASSWTGPSENTEAFF. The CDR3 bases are TGTGCCAGCAGTTGGACAGGGCCCTCCGAGAACACTGAAGCTTTCTTT.

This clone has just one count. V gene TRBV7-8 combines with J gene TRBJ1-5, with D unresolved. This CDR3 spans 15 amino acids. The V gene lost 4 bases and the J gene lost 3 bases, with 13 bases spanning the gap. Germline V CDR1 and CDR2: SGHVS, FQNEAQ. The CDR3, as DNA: TGTGCCAGCAGCTCCCCAGCAGGCCCCAATCAGCCCCAGCATTTT. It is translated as CASSSPAGPNQPQHF.

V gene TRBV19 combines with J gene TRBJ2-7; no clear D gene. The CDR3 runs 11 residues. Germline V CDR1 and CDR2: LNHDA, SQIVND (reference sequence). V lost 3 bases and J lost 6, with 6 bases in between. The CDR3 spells CASSIRSEQYF. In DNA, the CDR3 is TGTGCCAGTAGTATCAGGTCCGAGCAGTACTTC.